This T cell receptor beta chain stems from a study of lymphopenia after photon versus proton radiotherapy. The CDR3 runs to 15 residues. Germline lookup yields CDR1 SNHLY and CDR2 FYNNEI. V trimming: 7 bases; J trimming: 9 bases; junction bases outside the gene matches: 6. Method: immunoSEQ multiplex PCR; TCRdb's copy keeps in-frame clones and lacks some. The profile shows 150,000 to 200,000 clones, around nine tenths of them singletons. This TCR was sampled from a man aged 50-60 years with gastric cancer. This chain connects TRBV2 to TRBJ2-1; 16 positions agree with TRBD2. This specimen was peripheral blood, taken from a patient treated with photon-based radiotherapy. The CDR3, as DNA: TGTGCCAGCACCGGGACTAGCGGGAGGGTGGGTGAGCAGTTCTTC. Translated, it gives CASTGTSGRVGEQFF. Full variable domain (remainder filled in from reference TRBV2 and TRBJ2-1): EPEVTQTPSHQVTQMGQEVILRCVPISNHLYFYWYRQILGQKVEFLVSFYNNEISEKSEIFDDQFSVERPDGSNFTLKIRSTKLEDSAMYFCASTGTSGRVGEQFFGPGTRLTVL.